These T cell receptor beta chains were read from a single sample in a study of PD-L1 blockade in urothelial cancer. Data came from immunoSEQ multiplex PCR; TCRdb stores just in-frame clones and leaves some out. This table has under 100,000 clones, around 90% appearing once. Material: PBMCs, obtained around atezolizumab (anti-PD-L1) treatment. These receptors all come from a man aged 60 to 69 with urothelial cancer. The CDR3 runs from the conserved cysteine through the conserved F or W. Each record gives: CDR3 DNA, CDR3 protein, CDR3 length, D gene, J gene, clone size, V gene. D genes are given only for firm matches. Expanded clones get a size class; other rows say once, few or many, or leave the size out.

TGTGCCAGTAGAAGACTAGCGGGGGGTCGATCTGGTAAATCCTACGAGCAGTACTTC CASRRLAGGRSGKSYEQYF 19 TRBD2 TRBJ2-7 - TRBV19
TGTGCCTGGAACTCGGACGGGGCAACTAATGAAAAACTGTTTTTT CAWNSDGATNEKLFF 15 - TRBJ1-4 - TRBV30
TGTGCCAGCTCACAACTAGCGGGAGTAGCACAAGAGACCCAGTACTTC CASSQLAGVAQETQYF 16 TRBD2 TRBJ2-5 - TRBV18
TGTGCCAGCTCACCGGGACAGGGCAATGAGCAGTTCTTC CASSPGQGNEQFF 13 TRBD1 TRBJ2-1 - TRBV18
TGCGCCAGCAGCTTGGCTGATACGCAGTATTTT CASSLADTQYF 11 - TRBJ2-3 - TRBV5-1
TGTGCCAGCTACCCTTCGTGGGGGACAGGGGGGGACGAGCAGTACTTC CASYPSWGTGGDEQYF 16 TRBD1 TRBJ2-7 - TRBV28
TGTGCCAGCAGAACTACGGGTACCGGGGAGCTGTTTTTT CASRTTGTGELFF 13 - TRBJ2-2 - TRBV7-9
TGCGCCAGCAGCTTGACTAGCGGGAGCGGGTTAGGGGAGACCCAGTACTTC CASSLTSGSGLGETQYF 17 TRBD2 TRBJ2-5 - TRBV5-1
TGTGCCAGCAGTTACAAAGCAGGGGGCTTCGGAAACACCATATATTTT CASSYKAGGFGNTIYF 16 TRBD1 TRBJ1-3 - TRBV6-5
TGTGCCAGCAGCGTAGGACCCGGCAGGACTAGCGGGAGTTGGAATGAGCAGTTCTTC CASSVGPGRTSGSWNEQFF 19 TRBD2 TRBJ2-1 - TRBV9
TGCGCCACCCAGGGGCAGGGGGATGAAAAACTGTTTTTT CATQGQGDEKLFF 13 TRBD1 TRBJ1-4 - TRBV23-1
TGTGCCAGTAGTATTGGAGGGAGGGGGTCCTACGAGCAGTACTTC CASSIGGRGSYEQYF 15 - TRBJ2-7 - TRBV19
TGCGCCAGCAGCCACCGCGGGACAGGGAGCAATGAAAAACTGTTTTTT CASSHRGTGSNEKLFF 16 TRBD1 TRBJ1-4 few TRBV4-3
TGTGCCAGCAGCTTAGATGGGGGCGTAAATTCCTACGAGCAGTACTTC CASSLDGGVNSYEQYF 16 - TRBJ2-7 - TRBV7-2
TGTGCCAGCAGCTTAGAAGGACTAGCGGGGATCACAGATACGCAGTATTTT CASSLEGLAGITDTQYF 17 TRBD2 TRBJ2-3 once TRBV7-2
TGTGCCATCAGTAATAGACAGGCGGGCGAGACCCAGTACTTC CAISNRQAGETQYF 14 - TRBJ2-5 - TRBV10-3
TGTGCCAGCAGTTTGACGACTCCCTTTGATTATGGCTACACCTTC CASSLTTPFDYGYTF 15 - TRBJ1-2 - TRBV6-5
TGTGCCAGCAGCCAAACGACCGGGAGCACAGATACGCAGTATTTT CASSQTTGSTDTQYF 15 - TRBJ2-3 - TRBV9
TGTGCCAGCAGGGCGGACAGTGGAAACACCATATATTTT CASRADSGNTIYF 13 - TRBJ1-3 - TRBV6-6
TGTGCCAGCAGCTTAGCGGGGAGGGCCACCTACGAGCAGTACTTC CASSLAGRATYEQYF 15 TRBD2 TRBJ2-7 - TRBV5-4
TGCGCCAGCAGCCAAGATCCCCGGACAGGGGCAACTAATGAAAAACTGTTTTTT CASSQDPRTGATNEKLFF 18 TRBD1 TRBJ1-4 - TRBV4-1
TGCGCCAGCAGCGAAACCGGGACTAGCGGGAACGAGCAGTACTTC CASSETGTSGNEQYF 15 TRBD2 TRBJ2-7 - TRBV5-1
TGTGCCAGCAGCGTAGGGGGGGGGAGGAAACCCTATGGCTACACCTTC CASSVGGGRKPYGYTF 16 - TRBJ1-2 once TRBV9
TGCGCCAGCAGCCCTGGGACGGGGGGGGGAATCTACGAGCAGTACTTC CASSPGTGGGIYEQYF 16 TRBD2 TRBJ2-7 - TRBV5-1
TGTGCCACCATAGCGGCACCGGTATACAATGAGCAGTTCTTC CATIAAPVYNEQFF 14 - TRBJ2-1 - TRBV28
TGTGCCACCAGCGGACCCTTCGCGGGAGGGAGTGATACGCAGTATTTT CATSGPFAGGSDTQYF 16 TRBD2 TRBJ2-3 - TRBV15
TGTGCCATCAGTCGGGGGGCGGACACCGGGGAGCTGTTTTTT CAISRGADTGELFF 14 - TRBJ2-2 - TRBV10-3
TGTGCCAGCAGGCCCCCGGGAGGCTATGGCTACACCTTC CASRPPGGYGYTF 13 - TRBJ1-2 - TRBV28
TGTGCCAGCAGAAGACAGGGCGGTCAGCCCCAGCATTTT CASRRQGGQPQHF 13 TRBD1 TRBJ1-5 - TRBV6-5
TGTGCCAGCTCCGCGATTGGGCATCAGCCCCAGCATTTT CASSAIGHQPQHF 13 - TRBJ1-5 few TRBV28
TGTGCCAGCAGCGTAGATGGGGGGGGCCACAATGAGCAGTTCTTC CASSVDGGGHNEQFF 15 - TRBJ2-1 - TRBV9
TGTGCCAGCAGCTGGAACCGGGAGCGTGAAAAACTGTTTTTT CASSWNREREKLFF 14 - TRBJ1-4 once TRBV5-6
TGTGCCACCAGCAGAGATATGGCTAGCGGGAACACCGGGGAGCTGTTTTTT CATSRDMASGNTGELFF 17 TRBD2 TRBJ2-2 - TRBV15
TGCAGCGTTGGACAGGGAAACTACGAGCAGTACTTC CSVGQGNYEQYF 12 TRBD1 TRBJ2-7 - TRBV29-1
TGTGCCAGCAGTTACACGCAGACAGGGGGCCAGCCCCAGCATTTT CASSYTQTGGQPQHF 15 TRBD1 TRBJ1-5 - TRBV6-6
TGCGCCAGCAGCTTTGGGGGCAGGGATCTCTATGGGGCCAACGTCCTGACTTTC CASSFGGRDLYGANVLTF 18 - TRBJ2-6 once TRBV5-1
TGCGCCAGCAGCAGTCAGGGGGTAGGGACTGAAGCTTTCTTT CASSSQGVGTEAFF 14 TRBD1 TRBJ1-1 - TRBV5-1
TGTGCCTGGAGTGTCCGACTATTAGATGAGCAGTTCTTC CAWSVRLLDEQFF 13 - TRBJ2-1 - TRBV30
TGTGCCAGTAGTATCTTCAGGGGTAATCAGCCCCAGCATTTT CASSIFRGNQPQHF 14 - TRBJ1-5 - TRBV19
TGTGCCAGCAGCGTGGCGGCTCAAGAGACCCAGTACTTC CASSVAAQETQYF 13 - TRBJ2-5 - TRBV28
TGTGCCAGCAGACTACAGGGGGCGAACTATGGCTACACCTTC CASRLQGANYGYTF 14 TRBD1 TRBJ1-2 - TRBV2
TGTGCCACGCGAGCGGGGGCTTACAATGAGCAGTTCTTC CATRAGAYNEQFF 13 TRBD2 TRBJ2-1 - TRBV5-6
TGTGCCAGCAGTAGGGATGGACAGGGCCTTCTTGGCTACACCTTC CASSRDGQGLLGYTF 15 TRBD1 TRBJ1-2 - TRBV7-2